These 21 T cell receptor beta chains were sequenced from one sample in a study of CD8 T cells in Susac syndrome. Random hexamers primed reverse transcription of about 0.45 to 1 ug RNA. TCRdb ran MiXCR on the immunoSEQ multiplex PCR reads and lists one entry per CDR3 protein. This table has about 130,000 distinct CDR3 sequences, 65% to 90% appearing once. The sequenced sample was CD8+ T cells from PBMCs. These receptors were collected from a human donor with multiple sclerosis.

This chain joins TRBV7-2 and TRBJ2-7; perhaps TRBD2 as D (5 bases). V was trimmed by 5 bases and J by 0 bases, leaving 14 bases between them. The germline V gene encodes CDR1 SGHTA and CDR2 FQGNSA. The CDR3 totals 15 residues. The CDR3: CASSLKDLSSYEQYF. In DNA form, the CDR3 reads TGTGCCAGCAGCCTGAAGGACTTGAGCTCCTACGAGCAGTACTTC.

This chain uses TRBV7-9 with TRBJ2-3, with TRBD1 matching 8 bases. The V gene's germline CDR1 is SEHNR and CDR2 FQNEAQ (reference sequence). Unmatched junction bases numbered 6, after V lost 7 bases and J lost 0 bases. The CDR3 runs 15 residues. CDR3 sequence: CASTQGAYSTDTQYF. CDR3 bases: TGTGCCAGCACCCAGGGGGCGTATAGCACAGATACGCAGTATTTT.

This chain links TRBV7-9 with TRBJ2-2; D call uncertain. The V gene's germline CDR1 is SEHNR and CDR2 FQNEAQ (reference sequence). The CDR3 totals 16 residues. Trimming cost V 5 bases and J 0 bases, with 13 bases left between them. This CDR3 is CASSDLRPSNTGELFF. CDR3 nucleotide sequence: TGTGCCAGCAGCGATCTACGACCCTCGAACACCGGGGAGCTGTTTTTT.

The chain has TRBV29-1 and TRBJ2-1, with 8 bases lining up with TRBD2. Trimming at V came to 4 bases and at J to 5 bases, leaving 10 bases not matched to a gene. CDR1 is SQVTM, CDR2 ANQGSEA, per germline. This CDR3 comprises 15 residues. CDR3 bases: TGCAGCGTTGGACTCGCGGGGGGTTTCGACAATGAGCAGTTCTTC. It is translated as CSVGLAGGFDNEQFF.

Only a few counts were recorded for this clonotype. The chain uses TRBV14 and TRBJ2-1; D is possibly TRBD1 (6 bases). This CDR3 has 13 amino acids. V was shortened by 3 bases and J by 9 bases, with 12 bases between the two germline ends. Germline V gene lookup returns CDR1 SGHDN and CDR2 FVKESK. The CDR3 region has the DNA TGTGCCAGCAGCCAGGGCAGGGGAATTGAGCAGTTCTTC. As protein: CASSQGRGIEQFF.

The J gene is TRBJ2-1, the V gene TRBV9, with D tentatively TRBD1 or TRBD2 (7 bases each). CDR3 length equals 15 residues. V was shortened by 4 bases and J by 8 bases, with 19 bases between the two germline ends. Germline loops: CDR1 SGDLS, CDR2 YYNGEE. For the CDR3, the DNA is TGTGCCAGCAGCAGCGAGGGGGCGGGAGTCCATGAGCAGTTCTTC. Protein product: CASSSEGAGVHEQFF.

The J gene is TRBJ2-3, the V gene TRBV6-7; 8 nucleotides align to TRBD2. TRBV6-7 is given ORF status, its function remaining uncertain. J lost 1 base, V lost 6 bases, and 9 bases had no gene match. The CDR3 covers 16 residues. The CDR3 bases are TGTGCCAGCAGAACCCATAGCGGGAAGCGCACAGATACGCAGTATTTT. Encoded protein: CASRTHSGKRTDTQYF.

The rearrangement joins TRBV4-3 to TRBJ2-5; D is undetermined. Trimming cost V 4 bases and J 7 bases, with 19 bases left between them. The length of the CDR3 is 15 residues. Germline lookup yields CDR1 LGHNA and CDR2 YSLEER. CDR3 bases: TGCGCCAGCAGCCGAGATCAAGGATATCCGGGGACCCAGTACTTC. Its translation: CASSRDQGYPGTQYF.

J is TRBJ1-4 and V is TRBV7-9, with D perhaps matching TRBD1 (5 bases). Trimming cost V 3 bases and J 2 bases, with 10 bases left between them. This CDR3 is built from 15 residues. Germline lookup yields CDR1 SEHNR and CDR2 FQNEAQ (reference sequence). CDR3: CASSFFRGTNEKLFF. Here the CDR3 DNA reads TGTGCCAGCAGCTTTTTTAGGGGCACTAATGAAAAACTGTTTTTT.

CDR3 coding DNA: TGTGCCAGCAGCCCATATCCGCGCGCGGACACCGGGGAGCTGTTTTTT. This gives the protein CASSPYPRADTGELFF. This sequence joins TRBV3-1 and TRBJ2-2; D is unclear. Deletions cut 4 bases from V and 3 bases from J, with 15 bases between. The CDR3 length is 16 residues. Germline V CDR1 and CDR2: LGHDT, YNNKEL (reference sequence).

J is TRBJ1-1 and V is TRBV19; perhaps TRBD1 as D (6 bases). This CDR3 spans 15 amino acids. Trimming left V 6 bases short and J 0 bases short, with 14 bases between. Germline CDR1 and CDR2: LNHDA and SQIVND (reference sequence). CDR3 in DNA: TGTGCCAGTAGGACTTTTACAGGGCTGAACACTGAAGCTTTCTTT. Translation gives CASRTFTGLNTEAFF.

The chain employs TRBV19 and TRBJ1-2; TRBD1 is a possible D gene (6 bases). This CDR3 comprises 15 residues. Germline-derived CDR1 and CDR2 are LNHDA and SQIVND (reference sequence). Deletions cut 3 bases from V and 6 bases from J, with 17 bases between. In DNA form, the CDR3 reads TGTGCCAGTAGTATGGGTGTGGGACAAGTGGATGGCTACACCTTC. Translation: CASSMGVGQVDGYTF.

The genes are TRBV30 and TRBJ1-2; 7 bases are a match to TRBD1. The trim removed 0 bases at V and 1 base at J, leaving 5 bases unmatched. CDR3 length: 15 amino acids. The germline gives CDR1 GTSNPN, CDR2 SVGIG (reference sequence). CDR3 nucleotide sequence: TGTGCCTGGAGTGTGAAGGGGGCGGATAACTATGGCTACACCTTC. It codes for CAWSVKGADNYGYTF.

This clonotype has just one count. The V and J genes are TRBV21-1 and TRBJ2-7; TRBD1, the table's D call, was not compared with the DNA. TRBV21-1 is tagged as a pseudogene. The CDR3 consists of 17 residues. The CDR3, as DNA: TGTGCCAGCAGCCGAACAGGGGGCCATGGTATTACAGACGAGCAGTACGTC. Translated, it gives CASSRTGGHGITDEQYV.

This chain uses TRBV5-6 with TRBJ2-3, with 8 bases fitting TRBD1. Germline values: CDR1 SGHDT, CDR2 YYEEEE. CDR3 length: 17 amino acids. V lost 3 bases, J lost 0 bases, and 9 bases stayed unmatched. CDR3 sequence (DNA): TGTGCCAGCAGCTCTGAGGACAGGGCTACTAGCACAGATACGCAGTATTTT. It codes for CASSSEDRATSTDTQYF.

The chain employs TRBV28 and TRBJ1-5; 7 bases line up with TRBD1. CDR3 length: 18 amino acids. CDR1 and CDR2 from the germline V gene are MDHEN and SYDVKM. V lost 3 bases and J lost 7; bases outside the gene matches: 18. CDR3 in DNA: TGTGCCAGCAGTTTGTGGGAAGGGGACAGCGATGTAAGCCAGCCCCAGCATTTT. Amino acids: CASSLWEGDSDVSQPQHF.

V and J are TRBV4-3 and TRBJ1-5; TRBD1 matches 7 bases. The trim removed 2 bases at V and 1 base at J, leaving 8 bases unmatched. The CDR3 loop spans 17 amino acids. Germline V gene sequence: CDR1 LGHNA, CDR2 YSLEER. CDR3 sequence (DNA): TGCGCCAGCAGCCAATACGTTTTGGGACAGAGCAATCAGCCCCAGCATTTT. Protein: CASSQYVLGQSNQPQHF.

This clonotype was detected a few times. The chain has TRBV6-1 and TRBJ2-2; D remains ambiguous. With 8 bases removed from V and 7 bases from J, the gap between germline ends came to 17 bases. CDR1 is MNHNS and CDR2 is SASEGT in the germline V gene. The CDR3 runs to 14 residues. This CDR3 reads CASANGPWRGELFF. CDR3 in DNA: TGTGCCAGCGCTAACGGTCCTTGGCGCGGGGAGCTGTTTTTT.

The V call is TRBV6-6, the J call TRBJ1-4, with D possibly TRBD1 on 6 matching bases. The CDR3 has 16 residues. Germline lookup yields CDR1 MNHNY and CDR2 SVGAGI (reference sequence). V was trimmed by 2 bases and J by 7 bases, leaving 17 bases between them. This chain's CDR3 is CASSYPEQGVGEKLFF. For the CDR3, the DNA is TGTGCCAGCAGTTACCCCGAACAGGGTGTAGGTGAAAAACTGTTTTTT.

The V and J genes are TRBV2 and TRBJ1-5, with unresolved D. This CDR3 has 13 amino acids. The germline V gene has CDR1 SNHLY and CDR2 FYNNEI. V was shortened by 6 bases and J by 6 bases, with 12 bases between the two germline ends. As DNA, the CDR3 is TGTGCCAGCAGCCCTGTCTCAGGTCAGCCCCAGCATTTT. It translates to CASSPVSGQPQHF.

This clonotype appeared a few times. This chain connects TRBV5-6 to TRBJ2-1, with TRBD1 as a possible D gene (5 bases). V was cut by 2 bases and J by 8 bases, with 14 bases left in between. The CDR3 consists of 14 residues. Looked up from germline, CDR1 is SGHDT and CDR2 is YYEEEE. The CDR3 loop reads CASSFGRGLDEQFF. The DNA of the CDR3 is TGTGCCAGCAGCTTCGGAAGGGGCCTCGATGAGCAGTTCTTC.